These 9 T cell receptor beta chains share one sample of origin, sequenced in a study of blood T cell repertoires in COVID-19. Measured with immunoSEQ multiplex PCR; TCRdb has only the in-frame clones, and not every one. The sample holds hundreds of thousands of clones, under 90% seen once. The sequenced sample consisted of PBMCs or T cells enriched from blood (not recorded which). These receptor sequences come from a man in his forties or fifties who had recovered from COVID-19.

V and J are TRBV5-4 and TRBJ2-3, with 11 bases identical to TRBD2. The CDR3 totals 16 residues. Germline values: CDR1 SGHNT, CDR2 YYREEE (reference sequence). The J segment lost 4 bases and the V segment lost 0 bases, leaving 4 bases of the junction unmatched. CDR3 DNA sequence: TGTGCCAGCAGCTTGGTAGCGGGGGGGCCAGCAGATACGCAGTATTTT. Translated: CASSLVAGGPADTQYF.

CDR3 loop: CASSLEAGSGNTIYF. The CDR3 nucleotides are TGTGCCAGCAGCTTGGAGGCAGGGTCTGGAAACACCATATATTTT. V usage is TRBV5-4 and J usage is TRBJ1-3; D is possibly TRBD1 (5 bases). The germline gives CDR1 SGHNT, CDR2 YYREEE (reference sequence). V shed 0 bases and J shed 1 base, with 8 bases lying between them. The CDR3 runs to 15 residues.

The rearrangement links TRBV28 to TRBJ1-6; D is unclear. Deletions cut 6 bases from V and 9 bases from J, with 21 bases between. This CDR3 is built from 16 residues. The germline gives CDR1 MDHEN, CDR2 SYDVKM. CDR3 coding DNA: TGTGCCAGCAGCATCCCCCCGGCAGGCGATGGTTCACCCCTCCACTTT. Protein: CASSIPPAGDGSPLHF.

The chain links TRBV4-1 to TRBJ1-2, with 7 bases lining up with TRBD1. Germline CDR1 is MGHRA and CDR2 is YSYEKL. The J segment lost 3 bases and the V segment lost 4 bases, leaving 5 bases of the junction unmatched. The CDR3 is 14 amino acids. Written as DNA, the CDR3 is TGCGCCAGCAGCCGGATAGGACAGGACTATGGCTACACCTTC. Protein: CASSRIGQDYGYTF.

The chain employs TRBV4-1 and TRBJ1-3; D perhaps matches TRBD1 (5 bases). Germline loops: CDR1 MGHRA, CDR2 YSYEKL. Trimming cost V 2 bases and J 1 base, with 21 bases left between them. This CDR3 has 19 residues. The CDR3 DNA reads as TGCGCCAGCAGCCAAACCTCCGGGACCCGGACTAAATCTGGAAACACCATATATTTT. This codes for CASSQTSGTRTKSGNTIYF.

The V gene is TRBV6-5, the J gene TRBJ2-7; 9 nucleotides align to TRBD2. Losses at the gene ends were 8 bases for V and 6 bases for J; bases not matched to a gene: 5. This CDR3 has 12 residues. CDR1 is MNHEY and CDR2 is SVGAGI in the germline V gene. The CDR3 is CASAGGLSEQYF. The CDR3 DNA reads as TGTGCCAGCGCGGGAGGGCTTTCCGAGCAGTACTTC.

A word on this clone: The same CDR3 arises from other DNA sequences in this sample as well. V gene TRBV19 combines with J gene TRBJ1-2, with 10 bases matching TRBD1. The germline gives CDR1 LNHDA, CDR2 SQIVND (reference sequence). Trimming removed 6 bases from V and 4 bases from J; junction bases left unmatched: 2. The CDR3 runs to 13 residues. The CDR3 region is CASSRDRGYGYTF. Written as DNA, the CDR3 is TGTGCCAGTAGCCGGGACAGGGGCTATGGCTACACCTTC.

This clone was seen only once. The V and J genes are TRBV6-5 and TRBJ1-1, with D unclear. Germline CDR1 and CDR2: MNHEY and SVGAGI. Trimming removed 7 bases from V and 10 bases from J, with 13 bases in between. The CDR3 runs to 11 residues. Here the CDR3 DNA reads TGTGCCAGCACACAATACGCGGCAGCTTTCTTT. Protein: CASTQYAAAFF.

V is TRBV7-3 and J is TRBJ2-3; 8 bases line up with TRBD2. CDR1 is SGHTA, CDR2 FQGTGA, per germline. CDR3 length: 16 residues. V was clipped by 6 bases and J by 1 base; unmatched bases: 9. CDR3 sequence reads: CASSLSGAGGTDTQYF. CDR3 nucleotide sequence: TGTGCCAGCAGTCTTAGCGGGGCGGGGGGCACAGATACGCAGTATTTT. The variable domain in full, with the rest retrieved from reference TRBV7-3 and TRBJ2-3, is GAGVSQTPSNKVTEKGKYVELRCDPISGHTALYWYRQSLGQGPEFLIYFQGTGAADDSGLPNDRFFAVRPEGSVSTLKIQRTERGDSAVYLCASSLSGAGGTDTQYFGPGTRLTVL.